This TCR beta chain was identified during a study of T-cell memory formation after mild COVID-19 listed by TCRdb under 2021. A note on the overall study: Most TCR sequence clusters were specific to one of the two donors. Longitudinal TCRalpha and TCRbeta repertoire sequencing tracked T-cell clones expanding and contracting after mild COVID-19 in a couple of donors. The cohort comprised two young, previously healthy adult volunteers, one female and one male. What the study reported, not specific to this receptor: Some responding clones were detected in pre-infection memory, suggesting pre-existing cross-reactive memory T cells joined the SARS-CoV-2 response. Clones that contracted from day 15 to 85 showed balanced CD4/CD8 phenotypes, whereas a second wave of clones that expanded from day 15 to 37 leaned towards CD4+. Only a couple of mild cases were covered by the study, and larger cohorts that include severe cases with pre-infection samples were considered necessary. The second-wave clones that peaked on day 37 were not confirmed to be SARS-CoV-2 specific. Contracting CD4+ clones appeared mostly in the CM and EM memory subsets, whereas CD8+ clones were enriched in EMRA.

Based on the germline V gene, the CDR1 and CDR2 sequences are SGHRS and YFSETQ. There are 16 amino acids in the CDR3, from cysteine to phenylalanine inclusive. CDR3 DNA is the only sequence kept; it has 48 bases, read in frame from the first base. The germline V end is reduced by 0 bases and the J end by 7 bases; junction bases left unmatched: 9. Instrument used: Illumina NovaSeq 6000. TCRalpha and TCRbeta cDNA libraries were constructed by 5'RACE with constant-segment primers, with sample barcodes and unique molecular identifiers being introduced. Trizol reagent was used to extract RNA from every sample. Library amplification was performed in two PCR steps, and a second sample barcode and Illumina TruSeq adapters were introduced in the second step. The libraries were sequenced on an Illumina NovaSeq using 2 x 150 bp paired-end reads. The source study handled its data this way. The reads were demultiplexed and collapsed into UMI-guided consensus sequences using migec v1.2.7. With mixcr v2.1.11, UMI consensuses were aligned to TRA and TRB V and J templates and assembled into clonotypes. Clonotypes were classified as expanded or contracted when called significant by both edgeR and NoisET, with noise models trained on biological replicates. For edgeR calls, a false discovery rate-adjusted p below 0.01 and a log2 fold-change threshold of 1 were applied. As an exploratory analysis of dynamics, max-normalized trajectories of the 1000 most abundant clonotypes were examined with PCA combined with hierarchical clustering. The CD4 or CD8 phenotype of responding clones was assigned using the separately sequenced CD4+ and CD8+ repertoires. TCRdb's own reprocessing of the public reads used fastp at Q25 and MiXCR and kept productive beta chains. Rows are unified per CDR3 protein, each entry keeping the most common DNA and genes. The V and J calls follow TCRdb's processing rather than the paper's. In this sample the table shows about 340,000 distinct CDR3 sequences, 10% to 15% of which occur a single time. The top ten constitute about a fifth of the sample.

Ten or more counts support this clonotype. This clone's antigen is unknown. No base qualities exist here, and no much larger clone lies one base off it. Ficoll-Paque density gradient centrifugation was the method used to isolate PBMCs. The receptor's source is a man between 18 and 35 years old who had mild COVID-19 (a few samples of this study predate the infection). The sample titles of this study are shuffled in the database, so cell type and time point are left out; the donor was told from shared clones. Recombination joined TRBV5-1 with TRBJ2-1, with 8 bases aligning to TRBD2. The sequenced material came from PBMCs or a T cell subset sorted from them (not recorded which). The nucleotide sequence is given as TGCGCCAGCAGCTTGGATCGTAGCGGGGCCGGGAATGAGCAGTTCTTC. Translation gives CASSLDRSGAGNEQFF.